This entry lists 8 T cell receptor beta chains sequenced from one sample in a study of cytomegalovirus exposure and HLA in healthy donors. PCR was performed using 60 Vbeta and 13 Jbeta primers. Assay used: immunoSEQ multiplex PCR; TCRdb lists only in-frame clones, some missing. The sample consists of some 110,000 clones, over 75% of them appearing once. The sequenced sample was PBMCs. All receptors derive from a man aged 60 to 75 in good health and CMV-seropositive.

CDR3 residues: CASTRWGGHGYTF. The CDR3 DNA is TGCGCCAGCACCCGATGGGGGGGACATGGCTACACCTTC. The chain carries TRBV5-1 and TRBJ1-2; maybe TRBD1 (5 bases). Germline values: CDR1 SGHRS, CDR2 YFSETQ. The length of the CDR3 is 13 residues. V was shortened by 6 bases and J by 6 bases, with 15 bases between the two germline ends.

The chain is built from TRBV10-1 and TRBJ1-1, with 9 bases that match TRBD1. Per germline, CDR1 WNHNN and CDR2 SYGVQD (reference sequence). The CDR3 extends over 16 amino acids. After removal of 2 bases from V and 5 bases from J, the junction contained 9 bases not matched to a gene. CDR3 loop: CASSEPGGQGTTEAFF. The CDR3 DNA follows: TGCGCCAGCAGTGAGCCGGGGGGACAGGGAACGACTGAAGCTTTCTTT.

The chain recombines TRBV10-3 with TRBJ2-3; 7 nucleotides agree with TRBD2. V gave up 6 bases and J gave up 2 bases; unmatched junction bases: 8. The V gene's germline CDR1 is ENHRY and CDR2 SYGVKD. This CDR3 spans 15 amino acids. The CDR3, as DNA: TGTGCCATCAGAGGCGCGGGGGTTTCCACAGATACGCAGTATTTT. The encoded protein is CAIRGAGVSTDTQYF.

This clone was seen only once. The CDR3 is CASSSPGRPASYEQYF. DNA for the CDR3: TGTGCCAGCAGCTCCCCGGGGAGACCGGCCTCCTACGAGCAGTACTTC. This chain connects TRBV7-8 to TRBJ2-7; tentative D call: TRBD2 (5 bases). V was pared by 4 bases and J by 0 bases, with 16 bases between. This CDR3 is 16 amino acids long. Germline lookup yields CDR1 SGHVS and CDR2 FQNEAQ.

The chain couples TRBV28 to TRBJ2-3; 13 bases line up with TRBD2. There are 19 residues in the CDR3. V shed 3 bases, J shed 2 bases, and the junction held 11 bases outside the gene matches. Germline V lookup: CDR1 MDHEN, CDR2 SYDVKM. CDR3 coding DNA: TGTGCCAGCAGTTTCTATCGACTAGCGGGGGGTGGAAACACAGATACGCAGTATTTT. Its translation: CASSFYRLAGGGNTDTQYF.

CDR3 nucleotide sequence: TGTGCCAGCAGCGTGGGACAGGGAGCCTCTGGGGCCAACGTCCTGACTTTC. Protein sequence: CASSVGQGASGANVLTF. The rearrangement uses TRBV7-9 and TRBJ2-6, with TRBD1 identical over 9 bases. The V and J ends lost 5 bases and 0 bases, in that order; junction bases with no gene match: 5. Germline V gene lookup returns CDR1 SEHNR and CDR2 FQNEAQ (reference sequence). This CDR3 region has 17 residues.

This sequence joins TRBV10-1 and TRBJ2-2, with D possibly matching TRBD1 (5 bases). Germline CDR1 is WNHNN and CDR2 is SYGVQD (reference sequence). V lost 3 bases and J lost 6, with 14 bases in between. There are 15 residues in the CDR3. CDR3 amino acids: CASSETPRAAGELFF. The DNA of the CDR3 is TGCGCCAGCAGTGAAACCCCCAGGGCGGCCGGGGAGCTGTTTTTT.

The chain links TRBV15 to TRBJ2-7; D is ambiguous. The CDR3 spans 15 residues. Trimming shortened V by 3 bases and J by 3 bases, and 15 bases separated the two germline ends. Germline CDR1 is LNHNV and CDR2 is YYDKDF (reference sequence). The CDR3 coding sequence is TGTGCCACCAGCAGTGACTTGGCCCTAGGCTACGAGCAGTACTTC. Protein product: CATSSDLALGYEQYF. Variable domain in full (rest from reference TRBV15 and TRBJ2-7): DAMVIQNPRYQVTQFGKPVTLSCSQTLNHNVMYWYQQKSSQAPKLLFHYYDKDFNNEADTPDNFQSRRPNTSFCFLDIRSPGLGDTAMYLCATSSDLALGYEQYFGPGTRLTVT.